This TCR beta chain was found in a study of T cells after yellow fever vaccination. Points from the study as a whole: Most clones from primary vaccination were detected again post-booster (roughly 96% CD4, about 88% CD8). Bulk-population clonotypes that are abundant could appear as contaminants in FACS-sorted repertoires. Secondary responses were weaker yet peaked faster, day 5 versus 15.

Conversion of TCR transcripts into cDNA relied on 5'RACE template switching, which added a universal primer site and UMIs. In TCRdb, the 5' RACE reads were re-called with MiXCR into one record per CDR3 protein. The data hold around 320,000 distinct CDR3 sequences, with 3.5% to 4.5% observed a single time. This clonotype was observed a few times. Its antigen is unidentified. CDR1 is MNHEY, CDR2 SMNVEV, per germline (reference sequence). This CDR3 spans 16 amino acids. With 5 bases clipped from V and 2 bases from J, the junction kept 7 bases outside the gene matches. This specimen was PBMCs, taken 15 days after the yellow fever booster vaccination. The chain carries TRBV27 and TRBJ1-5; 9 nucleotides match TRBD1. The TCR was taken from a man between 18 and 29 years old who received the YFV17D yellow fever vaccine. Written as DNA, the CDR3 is TGTGCCAGCAGTGCGACAGGGGGGTACGGCAATCAGCCCCAGCATTTT. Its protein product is CASSATGGYGNQPQHF.